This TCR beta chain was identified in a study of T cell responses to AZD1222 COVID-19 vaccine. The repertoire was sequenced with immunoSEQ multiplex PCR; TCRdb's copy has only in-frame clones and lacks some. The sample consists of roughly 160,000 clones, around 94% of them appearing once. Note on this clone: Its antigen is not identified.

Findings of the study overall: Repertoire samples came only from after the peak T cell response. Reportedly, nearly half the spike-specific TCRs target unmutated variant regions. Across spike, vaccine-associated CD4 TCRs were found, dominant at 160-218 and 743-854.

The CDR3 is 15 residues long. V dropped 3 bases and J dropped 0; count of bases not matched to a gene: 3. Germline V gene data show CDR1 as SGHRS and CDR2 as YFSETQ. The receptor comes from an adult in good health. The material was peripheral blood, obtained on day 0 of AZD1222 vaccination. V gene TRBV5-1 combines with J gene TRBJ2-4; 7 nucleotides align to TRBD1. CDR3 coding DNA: TGCGCCAGCAGCTGGGACAGTATAGCCAAAAACATTCAGTACTTC. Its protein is CASSWDSIAKNIQYF.